A selection of T cell receptor beta chains follows, all from one sample in a study of blood T cell repertoires in COVID-19. Profiling relied on immunoSEQ multiplex PCR, and the TCRdb table lists in-frame clones only, not all of them. The sample lists over 200,000 clones; just under 90% were seen once. Sequencing was performed on peripheral blood. The source of these receptors is a man in his thirties or forties with COVID-19, enrolled during active disease. CDR3s include the opening cysteine and the closing phenylalanine or tryptophan. A D gene is named only where the DNA matches it firmly. Size is stated for part of the rows, as once, few or many counts, or as a class when the clone is expanded.

clone_size | j_call | v_call | d_call | cdr3_nt | cdr3_aa
- | TRBJ1-1 | TRBV7-2 | TRBD1 | TGTGCCAGCAGCATAACAGGGGGCGGTGGCACTGAAGCTTTCTTT | CASSITGGGGTEAFF
- | TRBJ2-7 | TRBV12-3/TRBV12-4 | TRBD1 | TGTGCCAGCAGTTCCGACAGGGAGCGGGAGCAGTACTTC | CASSSDREREQYF
- | TRBJ2-7 | TRBV9 | TRBD2 | TGTGCCAGCAGCGTTGACCTTGGCGGGACTAGAGGCTACGAGCAGTACTTC | CASSVDLGGTRGYEQYF
few | TRBJ2-3 | TRBV5-1 | TRBD2 | TGCGCCAGCAGCGGAGCGGGAGGGCCGGAAGATACGCAGTATTTT | CASSGAGGPEDTQYF
- | TRBJ2-1 | TRBV4-3 | TRBD1 | TGCGCCAGCAGCCAAGATCCGGTGGGACAGGTGGGCTACAATGAGCAGTTCTTC | CASSQDPVGQVGYNEQFF
- | TRBJ1-4 | TRBV12-3/TRBV12-4 | - | TGTGCCAGCAGTTCTAGGCTTAATGAAAAACTGTTTTTT | CASSSRLNEKLFF
- | TRBJ2-2 | TRBV4-2 | - | TGTGCCAGCAGCCAAACTCTCCTAAGCTTCATGAACACCGGGGAGCTGTTTTTT | CASSQTLLSFMNTGELFF
- | TRBJ2-5 | TRBV5-3 | TRBD2 | TGTGCCAGAAGCCCAACAACGCGGACTAGCGGAATAAGAGTCCAAGAGACCCAGTACTTC | CARSPTTRTSGIRVQETQYF
- | TRBJ2-3 | TRBV5-6 | - | TGTGCCAGCAGCTTTTCCGGACTGGGCACAGATACGCAGTATTTT | CASSFSGLGTDTQYF
few | TRBJ1-2 | TRBV7-9 | TRBD1 | TGTGCCAGCAGCTCCCCTCGACCGAATGACAGGGGATTGTCTTGGGGCTACACCTTC | CASSSPRPNDRGLSWGYTF
- | TRBJ2-1 | TRBV19 | TRBD1 | TGTGCCAGTAGTACCCGGACAGGGGTGGTGTACAATGAGCAGTTCTTC | CASSTRTGVVYNEQFF
- | TRBJ1-5 | TRBV2 | - | TGTGCCAGCAGGGGAGGGCCAAATAGCAATCAGCCCCAGCATTTT | CASRGGPNSNQPQHF
- | TRBJ2-3 | TRBV7-7 | - | TGTGCCAGCAGCTTAGGAAGGGGTAGCACAGATACGCAGTATTTT | CASSLGRGSTDTQYF
- | TRBJ2-2 | TRBV7-9 | - | TGTGCCAGCAGCCCCCACAGGGACACCCCGGAGCTGTTTTTT | CASSPHRDTPELFF
- | TRBJ2-7 | TRBV29-1 | - | TGCAGCGGCGGATTGCCCTACGAGCAGTACTTC | CSGGLPYEQYF
- | TRBJ2-7 | TRBV6-2/TRBV6-3 | TRBD2 | TGTGCCAGCAGTTACTCTACAACACTAGCGGGAGGTGGCGAGCAGTACTTC | CASSYSTTLAGGGEQYF
- | TRBJ1-1 | TRBV6-2/TRBV6-3 | - | TGTGCCAGCAGTGAGAAAAGGGGGACTGAAGCTTTCTTT | CASSEKRGTEAFF
- | TRBJ2-3 | TRBV6-4 | TRBD2 | TGTGCCAGCAGTGACTCCGGCGGGGGGGCCACAGATACGCAGTATTTT | CASSDSGGGATDTQYF
once | TRBJ2-5 | TRBV7-8 | TRBD2 | TGTGCCAGCAGCAAACTAGCGCTCCGGGAGACCCAGTACTTC | CASSKLALRETQYF
- | TRBJ1-6 | TRBV6-1 | - | TGTGCCAGCAGTGAAGCTATACAAGAGGGTTGGAATTCACCCCTCCACTTT | CASSEAIQEGWNSPLHF
- | TRBJ2-2 | TRBV18 | - | TGTGCCAGCTCACCATGGAGTTACGCCGGGGAGCTGTTTTTT | CASSPWSYAGELFF
- | TRBJ1-3 | TRBV9 | - | TGTGCCAGCAGCGTAGAACCAGACTCTGGAAACACCATATATTTT | CASSVEPDSGNTIYF
- | TRBJ1-2 | TRBV7-2 | - | TGTGCCAGCAGCTTGAGTGGGGGGGACTATGGCTACACCTTC | CASSLSGGDYGYTF
- | TRBJ2-7 | TRBV5-6 | - | TGTGCCAGCACCCCGGGGACTGGATCCTACGAGCAGTACTTC | CASTPGTGSYEQYF
- | TRBJ2-6 | TRBV5-4 | - | TGTGCCAGCAAACGGGGTAGCTTCTCTGGGGCCAACGTCCTGACTTTC | CASKRGSFSGANVLTF
- | TRBJ2-7 | TRBV29-1 | - | TGCAGCGTTGAAGATGCGAGTAGCTCCTACGAGCAGTACTTC | CSVEDASSSYEQYF
- | TRBJ1-2 | TRBV7-8 | TRBD1 | TGTGCCAGCAGCTCCCGACAGGGCGCTGCAAACTATGGCTACACCTTC | CASSSRQGAANYGYTF
- | TRBJ1-1 | TRBV6-5 | - | TGTGCCAGCAGTTACTCTGGATTACGGGGCACTGAAGCTTTCTTT | CASSYSGLRGTEAFF
once | TRBJ2-2 | TRBV3-1/TRBV3-2 | - | TGTGCCAGCAGCCTGAATCGGGTCCTAACGCGGGAGCTGTTTTTT | CASSLNRVLTRELFF
- | TRBJ1-6 | TRBV4-2 | TRBD1 | TGTGCCAGCAGCCAAGAACCTGTCGCACAGGACAGGGATTCACCCCTCCACTTT | CASSQEPVAQDRDSPLHF
once | TRBJ1-4 | TRBV2 | - | TGTGCCGGCGGCGGGCAGTTAAATGAAAAACTGTTTTTT | CAGGGQLNEKLFF
- | TRBJ1-1 | TRBV11-1 | - | TGTGCCAGCAGCCGCGCAGGGGTTAGCACTGAAGCTTTCTTT | CASSRAGVSTEAFF
- | TRBJ2-5 | TRBV7-2 | TRBD2 | TGTGCCAGCAGCTTAAACGGCGGGGGGGAGACCCAGTACTTC | CASSLNGGGETQYF
- | TRBJ2-1 | TRBV6-2/TRBV6-3 | - | TGTGCCAGCAGTTACTCGAGCGGGCGGGTCTACAATGAGCAGTTCTTC | CASSYSSGRVYNEQFF
- | TRBJ2-1 | TRBV15 | - | TGTGCCACCAGCAGGGGCGGGGTTCGTGGGGAGCAGTTCTTC | CATSRGGVRGEQFF
once | TRBJ1-5 | TRBV6-5 | TRBD1 | TGTGCCAGCGAGACAGGGGATAGCAATCAGCCCCAGCATTTT | CASETGDSNQPQHF
- | TRBJ1-5 | TRBV30 | - | TGTGCCTGGAGTGTACGGGGGATTCAGCCCCAGCATTTT | CAWSVRGIQPQHF
- | TRBJ1-6 | TRBV28 | - | TGTGCCAGCAGTTTAGGAGGGTTTGGGTCCTATAATTCACCCCTCCACTTT | CASSLGGFGSYNSPLHF
- | TRBJ1-1 | TRBV30 | - | TGTGCCTGGAGTATACTAAATACTGAAGCTTTCTTT | CAWSILNTEAFF
once | TRBJ1-1 | TRBV6-5 | TRBD1 | TGTGCCAGCAGTTACTCAGGGGGCTTGGGGACTGAAGCTTTCTTT | CASSYSGGLGTEAFF
- | TRBJ1-3 | TRBV18 | TRBD1 | TGTGCCAGCTCACCGGACAGGAACTCTGGAAACACCATATATTTT | CASSPDRNSGNTIYF
once | TRBJ2-1 | TRBV7-3 | - | TGTGCCAGCAGCTTAGGAGTAGCGAGCCATGAGCAGTTCTTC | CASSLGVASHEQFF
- | TRBJ1-2 | TRBV27 | TRBD1 | TGTGCCAACACAGGGGGCATCGAACATGGCTACACCTTC | CANTGGIEHGYTF
once | TRBJ1-3 | TRBV11-2 | - | TGTGCCAGCAGCTTAGGATTTTGGAGACAGCGCTCTGGAAACACCATATATTTT | CASSLGFWRQRSGNTIYF
- | TRBJ1-1 | TRBV28 | TRBD1 | TGTGCCAGCAGTCCCCGGGACAGGCTGGCCACTGAAGCTTTCTTT | CASSPRDRLATEAFF
once | TRBJ2-2 | TRBV9 | - | TGTGCCAGCAGCACAGAACTAGTTGCCGGGGAGCTGTTTTTT | CASSTELVAGELFF
once | TRBJ2-1 | TRBV28 | - | TGTGCCAGCTTCTCGGGAGCGGCCTACAATGAGCAGTTCTTC | CASFSGAAYNEQFF
- | TRBJ1-5 | TRBV10-3 | - | TGTGCCATCGGGCGTAACAGGCGCAATCAGCCCCAGCATTTT | CAIGRNRRNQPQHF
once | TRBJ2-2 | TRBV5-4 | - | TGTGCCAGCAGCCTGGACTCGAACACCGGGGAGCTGTTTTTT | CASSLDSNTGELFF
once | TRBJ2-1 | TRBV7-2 | TRBD2 | TGTGCCAGCAGCTTAGCTTCCGGGACTAGCCAATCCTACAATGAGCAGTTCTTC | CASSLASGTSQSYNEQFF
- | TRBJ2-1 | TRBV28 | - | TGTGCCAGCAGTTTAAGGAGCGATGAGCAGTTCTTC | CASSLRSDEQFF
- | TRBJ2-7 | TRBV7-9 | - | TGTGCCAGCAGCTCCCTTAGCTCCTACGAGCAGTACTTC | CASSSLSSYEQYF
once | TRBJ1-4 | TRBV28 | TRBD1 | TGTGCCAGCAGTCCACCCATCCCAGGGGGGAGTAATGAAAAACTGTTTTTT | CASSPPIPGGSNEKLFF
- | TRBJ2-1 | TRBV5-1 | TRBD2 | TGCGCCAGCAGCTTGGCCGGGGCGGGGGGGCGGTCAAATGAGCAGTTCTTC | CASSLAGAGGRSNEQFF